This TCR beta chain was found in a study of T-cell memory formation after mild COVID-19. Across the study: Largely donor-specific sequence clusters came from a couple of donors. General observations from the study: Contracting CD4+ clones lay largely in CM and EM, with CD8+ ones residing in EMRA.

Amplification by 5'RACE using constant-segment primers produced TCR alpha and TCR beta cDNA libraries that carried sample barcodes and UMIs. TCRdb processed the 5' RACE reads anew with MiXCR; each CDR3 protein has one entry. The sample has almost 350,000 distinct CDR3 sequences, under 25% seen once; the top ten hold roughly 21%. The table lists this clonotype with a count of one. Its antigen is currently unknown. Trimming pared 6 bases from V and 5 bases from J, leaving 14 bases between. Germline V gene data show CDR1 as DFQATT and CDR2 as SNEGSKA (reference sequence). This CDR3 comprises 13 residues.

The gene calls are TRBV20-1 and TRBJ1-5; D remains ambiguous. The TCR originated in a man between 18 and 29 years old who had mild COVID-19 (a few samples of this study predate the infection). Cell type and time point are not known. Sequenced: PBMCs or a T cell subset sorted from them (not recorded which). Here the CDR3 DNA reads TGCAGTGCCAAGAGGTGGGAGGATCAGCCCCAGCATTTT. Translated: CSAKRWEDQPQHF.